This T cell receptor (beta chain) was captured in a study of OX40 agonist ivuxolimab in advanced cancers. On the study more broadly: Therapy given before enrollment (anti-PD-1, anti-PD-L1 or anti-CTLA-4) was allowed, and 40% had some.

Blood specimens came from baseline, cycle 4 day 1, and cycle 7 day 1. Profiling relied on immunoSEQ multiplex PCR, and the TCRdb table lists in-frame clones only, not all of them. The sample lists around 71,000 clones, about 88% occurring once. The TCR sequence derives from an adult with an advanced solid tumor such as melanoma, head and neck, liver or kidney cancer. Material: CD4+ or CD8+ T cells sorted from blood, obtained in a trial of the OX40 agonist ivuxolimab.

The CDR3 spells CASGRDRETDTQYF. The CDR3 region has the DNA TGCGCCAGCGGCCGGGACAGGGAGACAGATACGCAGTATTTT. The chain joins TRBV5-1 to TRBJ2-3, with 9 bases lining up with TRBD1. V shed 7 bases and J 3 bases; nucleotides not matched to a gene: 6. Looked up from germline, CDR1 is SGHRS and CDR2 is YFSETQ. This CDR3 spans 14 amino acids.